The entry that follows covers one T cell receptor beta chain sequence. This CDR3 is also generated by other DNA sequences in the sample. This entry belongs to a study of cytomegalovirus exposure and HLA in healthy donors. Both 60 Vbeta primers and 13 Jbeta primers went into the PCR. TCRdb's copy holds only in-frame clones and misses some; the assay was immunoSEQ multiplex PCR. The repertoire holds roughly 190,000 clones, with around 81% as singletons. V shed 1 base and J 4 bases; nucleotides not matched to a gene: 6. The CDR3 covers 15 residues. CDR1 is SGHTA and CDR2 is FQGNSA in the germline V gene. The rearrangement joins TRBV7-2 to TRBJ2-7; TRBD2 matches at 8 bases. Sequencing was done on a sample of PBMCs. The receptor was isolated from a woman aged 50 to 60 in good health and CMV-seropositive. The CDR3 nucleotides are TGTGCCAGCAGCTTAGTCCCGGGGGGGTCTTACGAGCAGTACTTC. Its protein is CASSLVPGGSYEQYF.